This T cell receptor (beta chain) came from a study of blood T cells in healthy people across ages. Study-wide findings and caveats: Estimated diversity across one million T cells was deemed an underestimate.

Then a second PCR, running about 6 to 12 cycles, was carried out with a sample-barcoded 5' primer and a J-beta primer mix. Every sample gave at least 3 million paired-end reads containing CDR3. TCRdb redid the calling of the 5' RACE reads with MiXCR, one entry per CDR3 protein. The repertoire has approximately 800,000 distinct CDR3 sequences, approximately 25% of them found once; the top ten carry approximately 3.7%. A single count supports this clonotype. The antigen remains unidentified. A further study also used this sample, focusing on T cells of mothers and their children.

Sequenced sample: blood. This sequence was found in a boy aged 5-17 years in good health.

CDR3 region: CASSSLSGTETQYF. The DNA for the CDR3 is TGTGCCAGCAGTTCCCTTAGCGGGACGGAGACCCAGTACTTC. The chain uses TRBV12-3 or TRBV12-4 and TRBJ2-5; 8 bases are shared with TRBD2. The V gene end was trimmed by 4 bases and the J gene end by 5 bases; junction bases not matched to a gene: 6. CDR3 length: 14 amino acids.